The source of this T cell receptor (beta chain) is a study of T-cell memory formation after mild COVID-19. As for the study in general: TCR clusters were mostly donor specific. Whole-study findings and limits: Some clones that responded were present in memory (sampled pre-infection), which suggests cross-reactive memory joined. Among clones peaking at day 37 in the second wave, SARS-CoV-2 specificity remained unconfirmed.

Constant-segment primers and 5'RACE yielded cDNA libraries for TCR alpha and TCR beta, each carrying sample barcodes and UMIs. TCRdb reprocessed the 5' RACE reads via MiXCR and lists one record per CDR3 protein. The table has some 120,000 distinct CDR3 sequences, 15% to 20% seen once. This CDR3 has 14 amino acids. V was shortened by 4 bases and J by 1 base, with 11 bases between the two germline ends. Germline V lookup: CDR1 SGHRS, CDR2 YFSETQ. This clonotype was counted once. Its specificity is not known. Material for sequencing was PBMCs or a T cell subset sorted from them (not recorded which). This sequence was found in a young man who had mild COVID-19 (a few samples of this study predate the infection). Cell type and time point are not known. The chain links TRBV5-1 to TRBJ1-1; a possible D gene is TRBD1 (5 bases). CDR3 DNA sequence: TGCGCCAGCAGCAAAGGGGACGGGAACACTGAAGCTTTCTTT. Protein: CASSKGDGNTEAFF.